The table lists the clone carrying this T cell receptor beta chain with a few counts. Germline CDR1 SGHAT, CDR2 FQNNGV. CDR3 length: 17 residues. The trim removed 5 bases at V and 10 bases at J, leaving 15 bases unmatched. These data originate in a study of identical twins. TCRdb re-derived calls from the 5' RACE reads in MiXCR, one entry per CDR3 protein. The sample gives 310,000 or so distinct CDR3 sequences, 9.5% of which show up once; 7% to 8.5% is in the top ten. These same data were also listed under a study on yellow fever vaccine responses in identical twins.

The chain is built from TRBV11-2 and TRBJ2-1; 12 bases align to TRBD1. The receptor was derived from a young woman in good health. The sequencing sample was made of CD8+ T cells sorted from blood. Here the CDR3 reads CASSRTPGTGGPWEQFF. In DNA form, the CDR3 reads TGTGCCAGCAGCCGAACCCCCGGGACAGGGGGCCCCTGGGAGCAGTTCTTC.